The rows below give T cell receptor beta chains drawn from one sample of a study of cytomegalovirus exposure and HLA in healthy donors. Profiling relied on immunoSEQ multiplex PCR, and the TCRdb table lists in-frame clones only, not all of them. The sample comprises 100,000 to 150,000 clones, roughly 80% of which are singletons, and approximately 8.4% rests with the top ten. Sequenced material: PBMCs. These receptor sequences come from a man aged 25 to 45 in good health and CMV-seropositive. Both conserved end residues are trimmed from each CDR3.

j_call: TRBJ1-3; v_call: TRBV2; cdr3_aa: ASSEGTGRGTIY
j_call: TRBJ2-7; v_call: TRBV2; cdr3_aa: ASNPGRYEQY
j_call: TRBJ1-6; v_call: TRBV19; cdr3_aa: ASNKRTGGGTFPLH
j_call: TRBJ2-1; v_call: TRBV2; cdr3_aa: AIWSLAGANEQF
j_call: TRBJ1-6; v_call: TRBV5-1; cdr3_aa: ASSPKTSYNSPLH
j_call: TRBJ1-1; v_call: TRBV19; cdr3_aa: ASSPRYGQGLHEDTEAF
j_call: TRBJ2-5; v_call: TRBV5-1; cdr3_aa: ASSFNLLAGGFQETQY
j_call: TRBJ2-3; v_call: TRBV19; cdr3_aa: ASTTRGFSTDTQY
j_call: TRBJ2-7; v_call: TRBV14; cdr3_aa: ASSQPGQGSHEQY
j_call: TRBJ2-2; v_call: TRBV4-1; cdr3_aa: ASSLGQTTGGDTGELF
j_call: TRBJ1-3; v_call: TRBV6-1; cdr3_aa: ASSGGQYPGNTIY
j_call: TRBJ2-7; v_call: TRBV5-6; cdr3_aa: ASSLLDRDTYEQY
j_call: TRBJ2-5; v_call: TRBV27; cdr3_aa: ASSLWGTSIRETQY
j_call: TRBJ1-1; v_call: TRBV5-6; cdr3_aa: ASGGGGDPTEAF
j_call: TRBJ2-7; v_call: TRBV6-1; cdr3_aa: ASSEAKLESAYEQY
j_call: -; v_call: TRBV5-6; cdr3_aa: ASSSRDRLYNEQF
j_call: TRBJ1-1; v_call: TRBV7-6; cdr3_aa: ASSLTVAGKNTEAF
j_call: TRBJ2-5; v_call: TRBV19; cdr3_aa: ASSMMLAGAETQY
j_call: TRBJ2-5; v_call: TRBV19; cdr3_aa: ASSIVAEGAETQY
j_call: TRBJ2-1; v_call: TRBV7-8; cdr3_aa: ASSLDRAGVHYNEQF
j_call: TRBJ2-5; v_call: TRBV6-5; cdr3_aa: ASSYLRGGRETQY
j_call: TRBJ2-1; v_call: TRBV29-1; cdr3_aa: SAGGGAGRREQF
j_call: TRBJ1-6; v_call: TRBV27; cdr3_aa: ASSTRTGTNSPLH
j_call: TRBJ1-2; v_call: TRBV10-1; cdr3_aa: ASGPLIDRGYGYT
j_call: TRBJ1-5; v_call: TRBV27; cdr3_aa: ASSAQGGDQPQH
j_call: TRBJ2-7; v_call: TRBV6-1; cdr3_aa: ASSRGTAYEQY
j_call: TRBJ2-2; v_call: TRBV5-1; cdr3_aa: ATQRGATTGELF
j_call: TRBJ2-7; v_call: TRBV10-2; cdr3_aa: ASSESQAGYEQY
j_call: TRBJ2-1; v_call: TRBV10-3; cdr3_aa: AISQTSGGDNEQF
j_call: TRBJ1-2; v_call: TRBV2; cdr3_aa: ASSWALDNYGYT
j_call: TRBJ2-2; v_call: TRBV7-9; cdr3_aa: ASDGGVANTGELF
j_call: TRBJ1-5; v_call: TRBV4-1; cdr3_aa: ASSQGQGGNQPQH
j_call: TRBJ2-7; v_call: TRBV30; cdr3_aa: AWSRGTGRIEQY
j_call: TRBJ2-1; v_call: TRBV5-4; cdr3_aa: ASSRGGRGAYNEQF
j_call: TRBJ1-1; v_call: TRBV6-6; cdr3_aa: ASNSQQGAF
j_call: TRBJ2-3; v_call: TRBV5-1; cdr3_aa: ASSFRGLAGGLGADTQY
j_call: TRBJ2-6; v_call: TRBV2; cdr3_aa: ASTKTGFPGANVLT
j_call: TRBJ2-1; v_call: TRBV10-3; cdr3_aa: AISDGEKQF
j_call: TRBJ2-6; v_call: TRBV9; cdr3_aa: ASSVATGRSGANVLT
j_call: TRBJ1-1; v_call: TRBV7-2; cdr3_aa: ASSFSLGGNTEAF
j_call: TRBJ2-3; v_call: TRBV9; cdr3_aa: ASWGGSSTDTQY
j_call: TRBJ1-1; v_call: TRBV7-9; cdr3_aa: ASSLQGAENTEAF
j_call: TRBJ2-5; v_call: TRBV6-5; cdr3_aa: ASSNSGGDQETQY
j_call: TRBJ1-3; v_call: TRBV15; cdr3_aa: ATSRVDRVSSGNTIY
j_call: TRBJ1-5; v_call: TRBV13; cdr3_aa: ASSLRRQGPQPQH
j_call: TRBJ2-1; v_call: TRBV30; cdr3_aa: AWGALAYNEQF
j_call: TRBJ1-2; v_call: TRBV5-1; cdr3_aa: ASSFGVNYGYT
j_call: TRBJ2-1; v_call: TRBV5-1; cdr3_aa: ASSRTSGGENEQF
j_call: TRBJ1-5; v_call: TRBV2; cdr3_aa: ASKGSGAQH
j_call: TRBJ2-2; v_call: TRBV25-1; cdr3_aa: ASSELAGRIGNTGELF
j_call: TRBJ2-7; v_call: TRBV27; cdr3_aa: ASSSYRTSYEQY
j_call: TRBJ2-1; v_call: TRBV15; cdr3_aa: ATSMETGVNDEQF
j_call: TRBJ1-3; v_call: TRBV18; cdr3_aa: ASSPNPPGTGSGNTIY
j_call: TRBJ2-2; v_call: TRBV7-3; cdr3_aa: ASSLTGGLADHTGELF
j_call: TRBJ1-6; v_call: TRBV5-1; cdr3_aa: ASSAGGNSPLH